This T cell receptor beta chain was recovered during a study of response to subunit inactivated influenza vaccine. Broader study findings: Each seasonal flu vaccination may recruit only limited new T cells, authors suggested.

Trimming removed 3 bases from V and 4 bases from J, with 12 bases in between. Per the germline V gene, CDR1 is SEHNR and CDR2 is FQNEAQ (reference sequence). The CDR3 runs to 15 residues. One entry per CDR3 protein, called by TCRdb with MiXCR from the RT-PCR reads. Of roughly 670,000 distinct CDR3 sequences detected, 14% appear once; the ten largest clones hold about 7.4%. This clonotype was found a few times. What it binds is not known. J is TRBJ2-2 and V is TRBV7-9; D is unresolved. The sequence was obtained from a man in his fifties or sixties who received an inactivated influenza vaccine. The material sequenced was PBMCs from blood, taken roughly 15 days before vaccination. The CDR3 region has the DNA TGTGCCAGCAGCTTTCAGTTACGTTCCACCGGGGAGCTGTTTTTT. Its translation is CASSFQLRSTGELFF.